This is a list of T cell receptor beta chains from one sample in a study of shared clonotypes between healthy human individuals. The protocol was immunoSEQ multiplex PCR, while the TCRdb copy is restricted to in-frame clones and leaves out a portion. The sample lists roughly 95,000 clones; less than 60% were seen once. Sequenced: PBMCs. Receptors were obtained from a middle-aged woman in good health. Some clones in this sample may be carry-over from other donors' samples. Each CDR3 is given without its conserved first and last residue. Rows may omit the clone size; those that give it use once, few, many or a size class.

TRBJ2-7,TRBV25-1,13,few,ASSEEGTSGSEQY
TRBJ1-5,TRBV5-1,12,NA,ASSPGGSNQPQH
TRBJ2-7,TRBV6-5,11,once,ASSPGEVDEQY
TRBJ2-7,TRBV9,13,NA,ASSVRASSTYEQY
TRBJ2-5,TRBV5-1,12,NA,ASSLAGQGETQY
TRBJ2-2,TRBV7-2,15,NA,ASSLATSSVNTGELF
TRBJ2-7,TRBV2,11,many,ASYGTGNVEQY
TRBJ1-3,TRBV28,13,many,ASSLQGTAGNTIY
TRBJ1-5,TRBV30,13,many,AWSGGGGFYQPQH
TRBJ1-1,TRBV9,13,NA,ASSFLGSAITEAF
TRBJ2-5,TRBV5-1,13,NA,ASSLGGRVGETQY
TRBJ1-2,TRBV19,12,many,ASSTLKEFYGYT
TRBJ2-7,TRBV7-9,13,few,ASSPRTSGRYEQY
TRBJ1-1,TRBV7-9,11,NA,ASSSSDRGEAF
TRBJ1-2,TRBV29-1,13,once,SAGDPGQGAYGYT
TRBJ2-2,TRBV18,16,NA,ASSPFPPRGSSSGELF
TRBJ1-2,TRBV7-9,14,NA,ASSTRPWGTNYGYT
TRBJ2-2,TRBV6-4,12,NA,ASSAPGSTGELF
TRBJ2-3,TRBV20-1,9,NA,SASGTDTQY
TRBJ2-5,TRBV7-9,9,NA,ASSLVETQY
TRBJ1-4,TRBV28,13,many,ASSLGDRSNEKLF
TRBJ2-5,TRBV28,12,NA,ASSRTGVRETQY
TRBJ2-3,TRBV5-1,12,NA,ASSPGLSTDTQY
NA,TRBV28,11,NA,ASGRQGPYEQY
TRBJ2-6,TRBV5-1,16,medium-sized,ASSLGVVDTSGANVLT
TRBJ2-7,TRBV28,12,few,ASSTTGDSYEQY
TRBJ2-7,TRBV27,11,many,ASSLRVYYEQY
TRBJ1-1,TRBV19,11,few,ASSISRDTEAF
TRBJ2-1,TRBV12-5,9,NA,ASGSYNEQF
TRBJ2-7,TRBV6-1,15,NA,ASSEVRGGTGLGVQY
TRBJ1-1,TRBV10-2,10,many,ASRLLGGSAF
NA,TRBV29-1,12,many,SVLKDQGSYEQY
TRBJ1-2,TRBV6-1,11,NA,ASSEEGGYGYT
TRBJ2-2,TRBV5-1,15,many,ASSSSGTGDDTGELF
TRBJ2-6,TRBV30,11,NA,AWRSPGANVLT
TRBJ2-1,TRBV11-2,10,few,ASSLPVGEQF
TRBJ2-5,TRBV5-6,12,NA,ASSFGTGQETQY
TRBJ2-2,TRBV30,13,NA,AWSEITGTTGELF
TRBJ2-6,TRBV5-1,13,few,ASSLRTTGANVLT
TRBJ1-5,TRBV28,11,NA,ASSLSSRGRQH
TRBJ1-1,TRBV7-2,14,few,ASSLVRGPGRAEAF
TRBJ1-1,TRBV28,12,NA,ASSLSHGSTEAF
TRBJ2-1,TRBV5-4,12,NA,ASSLTSGDHEQF
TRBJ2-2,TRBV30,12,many,AWTRQIGSGELF
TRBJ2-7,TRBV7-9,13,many,ASSPRIAPSVEQY
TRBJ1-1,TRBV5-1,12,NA,ASSLDGLNTEAF
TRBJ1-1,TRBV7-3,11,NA,ASSSDRRTEAF
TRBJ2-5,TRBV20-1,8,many,SATSGTQY
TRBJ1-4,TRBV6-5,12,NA,ASSYSTRNEKLF
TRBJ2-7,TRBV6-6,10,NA,ASRGAPAEQY